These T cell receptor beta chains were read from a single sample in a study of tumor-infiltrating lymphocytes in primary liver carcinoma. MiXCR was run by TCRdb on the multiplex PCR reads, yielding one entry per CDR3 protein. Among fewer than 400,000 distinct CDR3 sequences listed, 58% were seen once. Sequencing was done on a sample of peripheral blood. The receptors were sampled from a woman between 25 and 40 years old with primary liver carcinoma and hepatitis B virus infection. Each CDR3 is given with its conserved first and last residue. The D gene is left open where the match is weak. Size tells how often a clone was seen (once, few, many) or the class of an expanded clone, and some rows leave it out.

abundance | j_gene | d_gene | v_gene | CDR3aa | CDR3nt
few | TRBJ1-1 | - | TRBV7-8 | CASSLRLTGAEAFF | TGTGCCAGCAGCTTGAGGTTGACGGGGGCTGAAGCTTTCTTT
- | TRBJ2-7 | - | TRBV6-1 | CASSEGSTGRSEEYF | TGTGCCAGCAGTGAAGGTTCAACAGGGCGGAGCGAGGAGTACTTC
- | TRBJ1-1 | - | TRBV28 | CASSSSRQFRWSTEAFF | TGTGCCAGCAGTTCCTCTCGACAGTTCCGGTGGAGCACTGAAGCTTTCTTT
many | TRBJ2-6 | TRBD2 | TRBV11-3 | CASSGLGEGFSGANVLTF | TGTGCCAGCAGCGGGCTGGGGGAGGGATTCTCTGGGGCCAACGTCCTGACTTTC
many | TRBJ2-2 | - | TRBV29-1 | CSVDATNTGELFF | TGCAGCGTTGATGCGACGAACACCGGGGAGCTGTTTTTT
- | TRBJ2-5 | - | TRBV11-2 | CATNFGFRETQYF | TGTGCCACCAACTTCGGGTTCCGAGAGACCCAGTACTTC
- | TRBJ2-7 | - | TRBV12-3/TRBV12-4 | CASSWGGTSDEQYF | TGTGCCAGCAGTTGGGGCGGTACCTCGGACGAGCAGTACTTC
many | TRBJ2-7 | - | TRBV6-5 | CASSYSITANHEQYF | TGTGCCAGCAGTTACTCGATCACAGCTAACCACGAGCAGTACTTC
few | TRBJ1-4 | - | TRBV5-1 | CASSFTGAWSEKLFF | TGCGCCAGCAGCTTTACCGGGGCCTGGAGTGAAAAACTGTTTTTT
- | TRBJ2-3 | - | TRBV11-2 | CASGSRTTERVDTQYF | TGTGCCAGCGGCTCCAGGACCACCGAGAGGGTCGATACGCAGTACTTT
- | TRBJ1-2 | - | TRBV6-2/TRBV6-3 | CASTAVAIYGYTF | TGTGCCAGCACAGCCGTTGCTATTTATGGCTACACCTTC
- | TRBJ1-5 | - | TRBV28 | CASSLPLRQPQHF | TGTGCCAGCAGTTTACCCCTGAGGCAGCCTCAGCATTTT
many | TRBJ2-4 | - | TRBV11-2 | CASSLMEVANIQYF | TGTGCCAGCAGCTTAATGGAGGTTGCGAACATTCAGTACTTC
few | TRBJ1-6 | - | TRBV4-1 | CASSQNPRGNSPLHF | TGCGCCAGCAGCCAAAACCCCAGGGGTAATTCACCCCTCCACTTT
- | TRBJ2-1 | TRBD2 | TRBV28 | CASRFGLADNEQFF | TGTGCCAGCCGTTTCGGGCTAGCGGACAATGAGCAGTTCTTC
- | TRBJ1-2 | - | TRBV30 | CAWSGPSNRVTLAYGYTF | TGTGCCTGGAGCGGTCCCTCCAACAGGGTCACGCTAGCTTATGGTTACACCTTC
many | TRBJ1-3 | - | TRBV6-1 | CASRDSSGNTIYF | TGTGCCAGCAGGGACAGCTCTGGAAACACCATATATTTT
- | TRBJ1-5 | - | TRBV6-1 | CASSESQTYTDTQHF | TGTGCCAGCAGTGAATCCCAGACCTATACAGATACGCAGCATTTT
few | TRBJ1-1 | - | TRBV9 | CASSVVGQVGPSTEAFF | TGTGCCAGCAGCGTCGTGGGGCAGGTTGGCCCCTCCACTGAAGCTTTCTTT